Below are 12 T cell receptor beta chains sequenced from a single sample in a study of T cell changes during pregnancy in multiple sclerosis. TCRdb's copy holds only in-frame clones and misses some; the assay was immunoSEQ multiplex PCR. The data show tens of thousands of clones, with around 93% seen just once and about 0.6% held by the top ten. Source: CD4+ T cells from peripheral blood mononuclear cells, taken after pregnancy. These TCRs come from a female donor with multiple sclerosis, enrolled in a pregnancy study.

The rearrangement uses TRBV6-6 and TRBJ2-2; tentatively, D is TRBD1 (5 bases). V dropped 2 bases and J dropped 2 bases, with 12 bases sitting between them. This CDR3 comprises 16 residues. Germline loops: CDR1 MNHNY, CDR2 SVGAGI (reference sequence). CDR3 bases: TGTGCCAGCAGTTACGAGCAGGGTGGCAACACCGGGGAGCTGTTTTTT. Translating gives CASSYEQGGNTGELFF.

This clone has only one observation. The V gene is TRBV9, the J gene TRBJ2-7, with TRBD1 matching 9 bases. Germline V gene sequence: CDR1 SGDLS, CDR2 YYNGEE. J gave up 2 bases and V 0 bases, and 0 bases lay outside the gene matches. CDR3 length equals 14 residues. CDR3 coding DNA: TGTGCCAGCAGCGTAGGACAGGGGGCCTACGAGCAGTACTTC. Translating it yields CASSVGQGAYEQYF.

The chain uses TRBV9 and TRBJ1-5; D is ambiguous. Germline lookup yields CDR1 SGDLS and CDR2 YYNGEE. The V end was cut by 2 bases, the J end by 6 bases, with 15 bases between. CDR3 length: 15 residues. The CDR3 sequence is CASSVSGERGQPQHF. CDR3 nucleotides: TGTGCCAGCAGCGTCAGCGGGGAAAGAGGTCAGCCCCAGCATTTT.

The rearrangement uses TRBV5-4 and TRBJ2-5; 7 positions agree with TRBD2. V was clipped by 6 bases and J by 5 bases; unmatched bases: 13. There are 15 residues in the CDR3. Per the germline V gene, CDR1 is SGHNT and CDR2 is YYREEE (reference sequence). CDR3 nucleotides: TGTGCCAGCACACAATCCGGGAGGAAGGGGGAGACCCAGTACTTC. Encoded protein: CASTQSGRKGETQYF.

The chain joins TRBV4-1 to TRBJ1-5, with TRBD1 as a possible D gene (5 bases). Germline CDR1 is MGHRA and CDR2 is YSYEKL. V lost 1 base, J lost 1 base, and 5 bases lay in between. The CDR3 runs to 14 residues. CDR3: CASSQAGSNQPQHF. In DNA, the CDR3 is TGCGCCAGCAGCCAAGCAGGGAGCAATCAGCCCCAGCATTTT.

The rearrangement joins TRBV19 to TRBJ2-1, with D unresolved. The V and J ends lost 6 bases and 0 bases respectively, with 9 bases between them. This CDR3 comprises 14 residues. Germline CDR1 reads LNHDA; CDR2 reads SQIVND (reference sequence). This chain's CDR3 is CASSRKGSYNEQFF. CDR3 coding DNA: TGTGCCAGTAGCAGGAAAGGCTCCTACAATGAGCAGTTCTTC.

In DNA form, the CDR3 reads TGTGCCAGCAGTTTACTAGCGGGAGCCGAGCAGTACTTC. The encoded protein is CASSLLAGAEQYF. The chain employs TRBV11-2 and TRBJ2-7, with TRBD2 matching over 11 bases. The trim removed 6 bases at V and 6 bases at J, leaving 4 bases unmatched. The CDR3 has 13 amino acids. Germline CDR1 is SGHAT and CDR2 is FQNNGV.

The chain carries TRBV7-2 and TRBJ2-7, with TRBD2 matching 13 bases. The CDR3 contains 15 residues. The germline V gene has CDR1 SGHTA and CDR2 FQGNSA. Trimming at V came to 2 bases and at J to 4 bases, leaving 2 bases not matched to a gene. The CDR3 region has the DNA TGTGCCAGCAGCTTAAGGACTAGCGGGAGATACGAGCAGTACTTC. It codes for CASSLRTSGRYEQYF.

CDR3 sequence (DNA): TGCGCCAGCAGCCACCGAGGAGATACGCAGTATTTT. This gives the protein CASSHRGDTQYF. The V call is TRBV5-1, the J call TRBJ2-3; D is ambiguous. The CDR3 extends over 12 amino acids. The V and J ends lost 4 bases and 5 bases respectively, with 8 bases between them. The germline V gene has CDR1 SGHRS and CDR2 YFSETQ.

The chain couples TRBV27 to TRBJ2-5, with TRBD1 identical over 10 bases. This CDR3 has 14 amino acids. With V trimmed by 3 bases and J by 5 bases, 3 bases remained unmatched. CDR1 and CDR2 (germline): MNHEY, SMNVEV (reference sequence). CDR3 sequence reads: CASSFADRGETQYF. CDR3 nucleotides: TGTGCCAGCAGTTTTGCGGACAGGGGGGAGACCCAGTACTTC.

J is TRBJ2-1 and V is TRBV7-9; D possibly corresponds to TRBD1 (6 bases). The V end was cut by 3 bases, the J end by 4 bases, with 19 bases between. This CDR3 is built from 17 residues. Germline V gives CDR1 SEHNR, CDR2 FQNEAQ (reference sequence). The CDR3 coding sequence is TGTGCCAGCAGCTTCGGGAAACAGGGAACGATTTACAATGAGCAGTTCTTC. Its translation is CASSFGKQGTIYNEQFF.

The V and J genes are TRBV28 and TRBJ2-7; TRBD2 might be the D (5 bases). Germline-derived CDR1 and CDR2 are MDHEN and SYDVKM. Deletions cut 5 bases from V and 0 bases from J, with 11 bases between. CDR3 length: 14 amino acids. The CDR3 region is CASSRGSYSYEQYF. The CDR3 nucleotides read TGTGCCAGCAGTCGAGGGTCTTACTCCTACGAGCAGTACTTC.